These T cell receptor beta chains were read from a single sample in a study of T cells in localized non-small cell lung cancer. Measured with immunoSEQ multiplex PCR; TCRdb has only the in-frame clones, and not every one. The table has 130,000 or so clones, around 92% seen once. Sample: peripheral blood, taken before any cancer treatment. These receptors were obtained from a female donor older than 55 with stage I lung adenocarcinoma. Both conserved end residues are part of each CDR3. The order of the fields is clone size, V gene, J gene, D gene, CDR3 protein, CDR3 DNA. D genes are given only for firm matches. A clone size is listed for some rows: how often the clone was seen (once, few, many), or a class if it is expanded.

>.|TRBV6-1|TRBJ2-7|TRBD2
CASRTSGTYEQYF
TGTGCCAGCAGGACTAGCGGGACCTACGAGCAGTACTTC
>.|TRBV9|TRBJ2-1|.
CASSPRLNEQFF
TGTGCCAGCAGCCCCCGTCTCAATGAGCAGTTCTTC
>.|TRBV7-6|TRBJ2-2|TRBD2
CASSRGLAVNTGELFF
TGTGCCAGCAGCCGGGGACTAGCGGTTAACACCGGGGAGCTGTTTTTT
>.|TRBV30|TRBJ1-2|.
CAWSVRAASPYGYTF
TGTGCCTGGAGTGTGAGGGCGGCTTCCCCCTATGGCTACACCTTC
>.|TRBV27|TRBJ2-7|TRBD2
CASSFLTAGGDEQYF
TGTGCCAGCAGTTTCCTGACCGCGGGAGGGGACGAGCAGTACTTC
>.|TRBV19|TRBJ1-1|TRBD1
CASQTGANTEAFF
TGTGCCAGTCAAACAGGGGCGAACACTGAAGCTTTCTTT
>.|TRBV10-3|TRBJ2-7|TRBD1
CAIRGDSNYEQYF
TGTGCCATCAGGGGGGACAGTAACTACGAGCAGTACTTC
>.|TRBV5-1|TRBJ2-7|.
CASSSYGTFEQYF
TGCGCCAGCAGCTCATACGGGACGTTTGAGCAGTACTTC
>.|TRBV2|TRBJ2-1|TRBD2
CASRIAGGPYNEQFF
TGTGCCAGCAGGATAGCGGGAGGGCCTTACAATGAGCAGTTCTTC
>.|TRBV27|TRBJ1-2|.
CASSFVTGDYGYTF
TGTGCCAGCAGTTTTGTGACTGGGGACTATGGCTACACCTTC
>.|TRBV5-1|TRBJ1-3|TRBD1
CASSTGASGNTIYF
TGCGCCAGCAGCACAGGGGCTTCTGGAAACACCATATATTTT
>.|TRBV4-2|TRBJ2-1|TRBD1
CASSQDGRTGANNEQFF
TGTGCCAGCAGCCAAGATGGGCGGACAGGGGCAAACAATGAGCAGTTCTTC
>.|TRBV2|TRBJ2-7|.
CASSEGISSYEQYF
TGTGCCAGCAGCGAGGGGATTTCCTCCTACGAGCAGTACTTC
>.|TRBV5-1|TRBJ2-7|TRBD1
CASSAGDRTYEQYF
TGCGCCAGCAGCGCTGGGGACAGGACCTACGAGCAGTACTTC
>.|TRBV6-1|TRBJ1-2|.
CASSEYYGTYGYTF
TGTGCCAGCAGTGAATATTACGGTACCTATGGCTACACCTTC
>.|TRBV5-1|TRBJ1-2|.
CASREGVGFYTF
TGCGCCAGCAGGGAGGGTGTGGGCTTCTACACCTTC
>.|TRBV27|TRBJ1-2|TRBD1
CASSLIRGQEADGYTF
TGTGCCAGCAGTTTAATTAGGGGACAGGAAGCGGATGGCTACACCTTC
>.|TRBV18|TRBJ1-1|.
CASSSGLSVVAFF
TGTGCCAGCTCATCCGGACTCAGCGTTGTTGCTTTCTTT
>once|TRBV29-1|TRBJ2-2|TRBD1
CSAGQDPGELFF
TGCAGCGCCGGACAGGACCCCGGGGAGCTGTTTTTT
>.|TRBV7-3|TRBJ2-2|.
CASSLMGAGELFF
TGTGCCAGCAGCTTAATGGGTGCCGGGGAGCTGTTTTTT
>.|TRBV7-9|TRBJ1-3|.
CASSAPRQGAAGNTIYF
TGTGCCAGCAGCGCCCCCCGGCAGGGTGCAGCTGGAAACACCATATATTTT
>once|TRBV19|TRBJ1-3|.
CASSSGSARGNTIYF
TGTGCCAGTAGTAGCGGATCCGCCCGAGGAAACACCATATATTTT